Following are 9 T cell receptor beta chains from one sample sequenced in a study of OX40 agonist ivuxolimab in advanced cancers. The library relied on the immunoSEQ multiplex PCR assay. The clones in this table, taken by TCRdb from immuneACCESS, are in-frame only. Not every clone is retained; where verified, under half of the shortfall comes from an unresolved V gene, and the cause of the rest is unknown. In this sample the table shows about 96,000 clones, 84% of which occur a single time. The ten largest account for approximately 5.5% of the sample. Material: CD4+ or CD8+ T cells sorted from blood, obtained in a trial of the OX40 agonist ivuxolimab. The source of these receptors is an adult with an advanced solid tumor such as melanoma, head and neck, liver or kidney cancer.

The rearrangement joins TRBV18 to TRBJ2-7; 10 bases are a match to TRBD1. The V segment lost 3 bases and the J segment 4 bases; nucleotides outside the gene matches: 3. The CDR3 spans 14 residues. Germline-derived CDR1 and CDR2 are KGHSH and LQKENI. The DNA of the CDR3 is TGTGCCAGCTCACCCCCGGGACAGGGGTACGAGCAGTACTTC. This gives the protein CASSPPGQGYEQYF.

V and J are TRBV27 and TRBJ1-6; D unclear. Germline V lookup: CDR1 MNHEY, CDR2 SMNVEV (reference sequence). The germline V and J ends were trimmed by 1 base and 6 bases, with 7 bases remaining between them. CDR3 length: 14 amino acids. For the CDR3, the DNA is TGTGCCAGCAGTTTATTCGGGCCTAATTCACCCCTCCACTTT. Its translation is CASSLFGPNSPLHF.

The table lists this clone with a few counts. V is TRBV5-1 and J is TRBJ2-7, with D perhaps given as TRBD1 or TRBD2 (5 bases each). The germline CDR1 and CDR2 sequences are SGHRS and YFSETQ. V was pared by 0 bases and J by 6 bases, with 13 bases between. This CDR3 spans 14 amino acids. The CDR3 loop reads CASSLVDSGSEQYF. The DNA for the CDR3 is TGCGCCAGCAGCTTGGTCGATTCAGGGAGCGAGCAGTACTTC.

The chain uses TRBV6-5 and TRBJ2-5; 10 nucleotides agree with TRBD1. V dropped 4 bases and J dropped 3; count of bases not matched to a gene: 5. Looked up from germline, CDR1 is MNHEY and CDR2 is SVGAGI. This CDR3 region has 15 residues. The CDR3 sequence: CASSSSGTGEETQYF. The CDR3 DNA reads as TGTGCCAGCAGTTCCTCCGGGACAGGGGAAGAGACCCAGTACTTC.

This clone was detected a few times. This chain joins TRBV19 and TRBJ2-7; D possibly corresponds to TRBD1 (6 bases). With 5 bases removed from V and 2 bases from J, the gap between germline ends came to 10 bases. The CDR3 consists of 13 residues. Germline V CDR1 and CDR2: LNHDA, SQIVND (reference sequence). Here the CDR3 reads CASSPGTPYEQYF. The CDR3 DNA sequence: TGTGCCAGTAGTCCAGGGACACCCTACGAGCAGTACTTC.

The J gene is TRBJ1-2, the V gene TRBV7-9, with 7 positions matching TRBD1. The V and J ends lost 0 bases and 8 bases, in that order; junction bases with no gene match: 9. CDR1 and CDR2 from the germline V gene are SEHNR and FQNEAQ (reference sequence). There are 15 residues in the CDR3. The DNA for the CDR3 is TGTGCCAGCAGCTTAGCAGGGGGCGGATATGGAGGCTACACCTTC. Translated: CASSLAGGGYGGYTF.

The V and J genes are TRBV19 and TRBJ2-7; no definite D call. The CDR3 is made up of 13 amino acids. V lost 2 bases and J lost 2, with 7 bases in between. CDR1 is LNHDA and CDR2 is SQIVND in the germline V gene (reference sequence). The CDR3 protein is CASSISVPYEQYF. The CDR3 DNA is TGTGCCAGTAGTATAAGCGTTCCCTACGAGCAGTACTTC.

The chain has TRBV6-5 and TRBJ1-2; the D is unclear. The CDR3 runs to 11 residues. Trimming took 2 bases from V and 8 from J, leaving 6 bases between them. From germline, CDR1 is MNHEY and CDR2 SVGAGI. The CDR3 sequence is CASSYDGGYTF. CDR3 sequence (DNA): TGTGCCAGCAGTTACGACGGGGGCTACACCTTC.

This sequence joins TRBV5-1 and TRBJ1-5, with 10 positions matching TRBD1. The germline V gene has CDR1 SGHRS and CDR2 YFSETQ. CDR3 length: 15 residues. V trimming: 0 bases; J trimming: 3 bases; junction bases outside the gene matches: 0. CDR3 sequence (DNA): TGCGCCAGCAGCTTGGGACAGGGGGCCAATCAGCCCCAGCATTTT. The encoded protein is CASSLGQGANQPQHF. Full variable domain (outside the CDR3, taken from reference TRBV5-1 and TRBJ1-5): KAGVTQTPRYLIKTRGQQVTLSCSPISGHRSVSWYQQTPGQGLQFLFEYFSETQRNKGNFPGRFSGRQFSNSRSEMNVSTLELGDSALYLCASSLGQGANQPQHFGDGTRLSIL.